This T cell receptor beta chain was documented in a study of monozygotic twins with inflammatory bowel disease. Study-wide points: Discordant twins had repertoire similarity that did not differ from that of concordant twins, possibly from limited power.

With respect to this clonotype: What it binds is unknown.

The input for each TCR library was roughly 3,800 ng of total RNA. TCRdb reprocessed the 5' RACE reads; each CDR3 protein has one entry and no DNA is given. Its table lists more than 300,000 distinct CDR3 sequences. The CDR3 has 15 amino acids. Germline V lookup: CDR1 SNHLY, CDR2 FYNNEI. The V and J genes are TRBV2 and TRBJ2-4; checking the TCRdb D call of TRBD1 is not possible without DNA. The receptor comes from a human donor with ulcerative colitis or Crohn's disease, or a healthy co-twin of an affected twin (not recorded which). Input material: blood. CDR3 amino acids: CASSEAQGAGAIQYF.